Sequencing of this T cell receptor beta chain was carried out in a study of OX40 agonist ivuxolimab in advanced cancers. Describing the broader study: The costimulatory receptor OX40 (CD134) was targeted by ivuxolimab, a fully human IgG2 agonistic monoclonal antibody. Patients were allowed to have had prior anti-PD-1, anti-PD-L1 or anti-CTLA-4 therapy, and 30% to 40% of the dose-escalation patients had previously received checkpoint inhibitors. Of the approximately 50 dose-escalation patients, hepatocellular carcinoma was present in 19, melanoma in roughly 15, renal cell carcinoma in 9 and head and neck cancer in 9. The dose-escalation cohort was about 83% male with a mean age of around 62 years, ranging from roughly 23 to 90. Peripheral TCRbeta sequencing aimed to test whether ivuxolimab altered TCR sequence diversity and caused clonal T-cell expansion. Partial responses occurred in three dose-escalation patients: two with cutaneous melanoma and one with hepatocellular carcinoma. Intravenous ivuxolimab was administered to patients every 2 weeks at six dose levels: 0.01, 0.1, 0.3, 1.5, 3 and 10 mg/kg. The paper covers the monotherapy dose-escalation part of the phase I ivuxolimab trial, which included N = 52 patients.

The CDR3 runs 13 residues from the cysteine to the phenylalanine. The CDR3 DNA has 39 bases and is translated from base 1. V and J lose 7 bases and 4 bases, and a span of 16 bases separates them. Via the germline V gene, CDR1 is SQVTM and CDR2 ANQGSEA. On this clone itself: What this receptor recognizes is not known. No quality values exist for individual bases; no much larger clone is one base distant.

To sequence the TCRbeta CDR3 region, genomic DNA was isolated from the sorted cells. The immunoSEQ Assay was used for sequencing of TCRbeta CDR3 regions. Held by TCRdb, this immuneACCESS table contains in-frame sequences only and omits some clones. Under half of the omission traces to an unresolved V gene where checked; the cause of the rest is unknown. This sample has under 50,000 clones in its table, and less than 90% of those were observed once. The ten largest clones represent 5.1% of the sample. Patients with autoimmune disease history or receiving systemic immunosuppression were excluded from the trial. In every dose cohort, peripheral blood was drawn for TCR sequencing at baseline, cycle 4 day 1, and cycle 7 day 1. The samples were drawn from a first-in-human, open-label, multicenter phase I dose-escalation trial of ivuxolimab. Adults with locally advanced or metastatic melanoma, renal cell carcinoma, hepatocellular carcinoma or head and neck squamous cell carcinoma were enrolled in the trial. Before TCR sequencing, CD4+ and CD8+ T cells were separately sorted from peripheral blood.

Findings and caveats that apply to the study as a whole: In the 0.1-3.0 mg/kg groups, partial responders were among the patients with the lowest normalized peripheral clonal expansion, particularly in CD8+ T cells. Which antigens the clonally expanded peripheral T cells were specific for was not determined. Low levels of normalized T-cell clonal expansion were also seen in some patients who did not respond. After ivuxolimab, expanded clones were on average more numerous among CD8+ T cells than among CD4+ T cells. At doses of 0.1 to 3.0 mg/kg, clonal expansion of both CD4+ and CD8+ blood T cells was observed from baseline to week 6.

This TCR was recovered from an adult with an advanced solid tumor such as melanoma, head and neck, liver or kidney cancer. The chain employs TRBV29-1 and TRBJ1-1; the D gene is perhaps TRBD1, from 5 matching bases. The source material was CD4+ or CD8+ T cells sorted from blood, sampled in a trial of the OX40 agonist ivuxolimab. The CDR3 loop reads CSAERGSGTEAFF. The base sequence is TGCAGCGCTGAGAGGGGTAGCGGCACTGAAGCTTTCTTT.